Below, 30 T cell receptor beta chains from the same sample are listed, as sequenced in a study of PD-1 blockade in classical Hodgkin lymphoma. TCRdb's copy holds only in-frame clones and misses some; the assay was immunoSEQ multiplex PCR. The sample includes 95,000 to 100,000 clones, about 89% of them seen just once. After autologous stem cell transplantation all patients relapsed, and prior brentuximab vedotin exposure differed between cohorts. Material: peripheral blood mononuclear cells (PBMCs), obtained before the second cycle of nivolumab. These receptors all stem from a human donor with classical Hodgkin lymphoma.

The chain joins TRBV6-6 to TRBJ1-6; D remains unclear. CDR3 length equals 14 residues. The V and J ends lost 0 bases and 9 bases respectively, with 9 bases between them. Germline CDR1 MNHNY, CDR2 SVGAGI (reference sequence). This CDR3 is CASSYSSPTSPLHF. The CDR3 DNA reads TGTGCCAGCAGTTACTCGAGTCCGACTTCACCCCTCCACTTT.

The chain links TRBV15 to TRBJ1-1; TRBD1 is a possible D gene (5 bases). V was cut by 2 bases and J by 0 bases, with 16 bases left in between. CDR1 is LNHNV and CDR2 is YYDKDF in the germline V gene (reference sequence). The CDR3 is made up of 17 amino acids. The chain's CDR3 is CATSRPTAFPMNTEAFF. The CDR3 DNA follows: TGTGCCACCAGCAGACCGACAGCCTTCCCTATGAACACTGAAGCTTTCTTT. Filled out from reference TRBV15 and TRBJ1-1, the complete variable domain reads DAMVIQNPRYQVTQFGKPVTLSCSQTLNHNVMYWYQQKSSQAPKLLFHYYDKDFNNEADTPDNFQSRRPNTSFCFLDIRSPGLGDTAMYLCATSRPTAFPMNTEAFFGQGTRLTVV.

The rearrangement links TRBV9 to TRBJ2-5; 10 positions agree with TRBD2. Trimming at V came to 0 bases and at J to 5 bases, leaving 13 bases not matched to a gene. Germline-derived CDR1 and CDR2 are SGDLS and YYNGEE. This CDR3 region has 18 residues. CDR3 loop: CASSVADLAGAPGETQYF. CDR3 bases: TGTGCCAGCAGCGTAGCTGACCTAGCGGGGGCCCCCGGGGAGACCCAGTACTTC. The full variable domain, in which reference TRBV9 and TRBJ2-5 provide the parts outside the CDR3, is DSGVTQTPKHLITATGQRVTLRCSPRSGDLSVYWYQQSLDQGLQFLIQYYNGEERAKGNILERFSAQQFPDLHSELNLSSLELGDSALYFCASSVADLAGAPGETQYFGPGTRLLVL.

This chain links TRBV19 with TRBJ2-2; TRBD1 agrees at 7 bases. The length of the CDR3 is 17 residues. V lost 5 bases, J lost 4 bases, and 13 bases stayed unmatched. CDR1 and CDR2 (germline): LNHDA, SQIVND (reference sequence). DNA of the CDR3: TGTGCCAGTAGTCCCCCGTTTGGGACAGACTTCACCGGGGAGCTGTTTTTT. Translating it yields CASSPPFGTDFTGELFF.

This clone was observed a single time. The genes are TRBV7-3 and TRBJ1-1; 9 nucleotides agree with TRBD1. V lost 5 bases, J lost 3 bases, and 16 bases stayed unmatched. This CDR3 is built from 18 residues. Germline V lookup: CDR1 SGHTA, CDR2 FQGTGA. The CDR3 loop reads CASSPSAWDREKYTEAFF. The CDR3 nucleotides are TGTGCCAGCAGCCCCTCAGCTTGGGACAGGGAAAAGTACACTGAAGCTTTCTTT.

V usage is TRBV11-2 and J usage is TRBJ2-3; D remains unclear. Germline V gene sequence: CDR1 SGHAT, CDR2 FQNNGV. Trimming stripped 3 bases from V and 2 bases from J, with 0 bases between. The length of the CDR3 is 11 residues. The CDR3 sequence: CASSFTDTQYF. The CDR3 DNA is TGTGCCAGCAGCTTCACAGATACGCAGTATTTT.

This clone is a singleton in its sample. V and J are TRBV27 and TRBJ2-7; possible D gene TRBD2, 5 bases. V lost 3 bases and J lost 2, with 8 bases in between. The germline V gene has CDR1 MNHEY and CDR2 SMNVEV (reference sequence). This CDR3 spans 13 amino acids. The chain's CDR3 is CASSLVGTYEQYF. The DNA for the CDR3 is TGTGCCAGCAGTTTGGTCGGGACCTACGAGCAGTACTTC.

The V call is TRBV7-2, the J call TRBJ2-5, with 8 bases identical to TRBD2. This CDR3 has 16 amino acids. Germline trimming cut 1 base from V and 5 bases from J; bases unmatched to any gene: 9. The germline gives CDR1 SGHTA, CDR2 FQGNSA. The CDR3, as DNA: TGTGCCAGCAGCTTAGTGGACCGGGGGGGCCGGGAGACCCAGTACTTC. This sequence encodes CASSLVDRGGRETQYF.

V and J are TRBV5-8 and TRBJ1-3; D call uncertain. Germline V gene data show CDR1 as SGHTS and CDR2 as YDEGEE. V dropped 4 bases and J dropped 4 bases, with 12 bases sitting between them. The CDR3 is 14 amino acids. The CDR3 spells CASSPWVGGNTIYF. In DNA form, the CDR3 reads TGTGCCAGCAGCCCCTGGGTAGGGGGAAACACCATATATTTT.

V usage is TRBV2 and J usage is TRBJ2-7, with a tentative D call TRBD2 (5 bases). CDR1 SNHLY and CDR2 FYNNEI come from the germline V gene. The CDR3 is 11 residues long. Deletions cut 8 bases from V and 5 bases from J, with 10 bases between. The CDR3 reads CASGLINEQYF. DNA of the CDR3: TGTGCCAGCGGACTGATCAACGAGCAGTACTTC. Full variable domain (missing parts from reference TRBV2 and TRBJ2-7): EPEVTQTPSHQVTQMGQEVILRCVPISNHLYFYWYRQILGQKVEFLVSFYNNEISEKSEIFDDQFSVERPDGSNFTLKIRSTKLEDSAMYFCASGLINEQYFGPGTRLTVT.

This CDR3 is CAWRGQGVTDTQYF. In nucleotides, the CDR3 is TGTGCCTGGAGGGGACAGGGGGTAACAGATACGCAGTATTTT. The chain joins TRBV30 to TRBJ2-3; 11 bases align to TRBD1. The germline gives CDR1 GTSNPN, CDR2 SVGIG (reference sequence). With V trimmed by 3 bases and J by 3 bases, 2 bases remained unmatched. The CDR3 length is 14 residues.

The CDR3 here is CASSPITEGDRGLNEQFF. As DNA, the CDR3 is TGCGCCAGCAGCCCAATTACCGAGGGGGACAGGGGGCTAAATGAGCAGTTCTTC. The V gene is TRBV4-3, the J gene TRBJ2-1; 12 bases match TRBD1. This CDR3 has 18 amino acids. The germline V gene encodes CDR1 LGHNA and CDR2 YSLEER. Trimming took 4 bases from V and 7 from J; bases not matched to a gene: 14.

This clone was counted a single time. CDR3 in amino acids: CASTLGQLNYGYTF. The DNA of the CDR3 is TGCGCCAGCACTTTGGGGCAGCTTAACTATGGCTACACCTTC. The J gene is TRBJ1-2, the V gene TRBV5-1, with D perhaps matching TRBD1 (5 bases). The CDR3 length is 14 residues. The germline CDR1 and CDR2 sequences are SGHRS and YFSETQ. V was clipped by 6 bases and J by 1 base, with 13 bases between them.

In this sample, this clone turned up once. This rearrangement joins TRBV19 to TRBJ1-2; TRBD1 agrees at 11 bases. The CDR3 has 14 amino acids. Per the germline V gene, CDR1 is LNHDA and CDR2 is SQIVND (reference sequence). V shed 5 bases, J shed 7 bases, and the junction held 6 bases outside the gene matches. CDR3 residues: CASSSGQGASGYTF. DNA of the CDR3: TGTGCCAGTAGTTCAGGACAGGGGGCTTCTGGCTACACCTTC.

The chain carries TRBV10-3 and TRBJ2-7; the match to TRBD2 covers 8 bases. J gave up 7 bases and V 10 bases, and 12 bases lay outside the gene matches. This CDR3 spans 13 amino acids. CDR1 is ENHRY, CDR2 SYGVKD, per germline. For the CDR3, the DNA is TGTGCCACATCGGGACTAGTGACGTCTGAGCAGTACTTC. Protein product: CATSGLVTSEQYF.

The gene calls are TRBV7-9 and TRBJ1-1, with 7 bases fitting TRBD1. V lost 4 bases, J lost 4 bases, and 3 bases stayed unmatched. In germline, CDR1 is SEHNR, CDR2 FQNEAQ (reference sequence). CDR3 length: 13 residues. Here the CDR3 DNA reads TGTGCCAGCAGCTCACAGGGGATCACTGAAGCTTTCTTT. This sequence encodes CASSSQGITEAFF.

The chain links TRBV30 to TRBJ1-1; D is unresolved. Germline V gives CDR1 GTSNPN, CDR2 SVGIG (reference sequence). V lost 0 bases, J lost 5 bases, and 16 bases lay in between. The CDR3 consists of 15 residues. The chain's CDR3 is CAWSVIERVVTEAFF. The CDR3 region has the DNA TGTGCCTGGAGTGTCATCGAAAGGGTTGTTACTGAAGCTTTCTTT.

The V gene is TRBV4-3, the J gene TRBJ2-1, with D maybe TRBD2 (7 bases). Trimming removed 2 bases from V and 0 bases from J, with 11 bases in between. The CDR3 extends over 16 amino acids. Germline assignment: CDR1 LGHNA and CDR2 YSLEER. In nucleotides, the CDR3 is TGCGCCAGCAGCCAATCCGGGGGGCTCTCCTACAATGAGCAGTTCTTC. Its translation is CASSQSGGLSYNEQFF.

The rearrangement links TRBV27 to TRBJ2-7; D not resolved. With 8 bases removed from V and 0 bases from J, the gap between germline ends came to 20 bases. Germline CDR1 is MNHEY and CDR2 is SMNVEV (reference sequence). This CDR3 has 16 amino acids. The CDR3 sequence: CASLNDPKHISYEQYF. DNA of the CDR3: TGTGCCAGCCTAAATGATCCGAAACATATCTCCTACGAGCAGTACTTC.

V gene TRBV5-1 combines with J gene TRBJ1-6; D might be TRBD1 (5 bases). The germline gives CDR1 SGHRS, CDR2 YFSETQ. The length of the CDR3 is 18 residues. The V end was cut by 0 bases, the J end by 0 bases, with 13 bases between. The CDR3 here is CASSLGDSLSSYNSPLHF. The CDR3 bases are TGCGCCAGCAGCTTGGGAGACAGCTTGAGCTCCTATAATTCACCCCTCCACTTT.

This clone was observed a handful of times. The J gene is TRBJ2-7, the V gene TRBV19, with D possibly matching TRBD1 (6 bases). The ends were cut back, 3 bases at V and 2 bases at J, with 8 bases in the middle. The CDR3 runs to 13 residues. Germline V gene lookup returns CDR1 LNHDA and CDR2 SQIVND (reference sequence). In nucleotides, the CDR3 is TGTGCCAGTAGTATGGACAGACCCTACGAGCAGTACTTC. This encodes CASSMDRPYEQYF.

The V gene is TRBV7-7, the J gene TRBJ2-1, with TRBD2 matching 13 bases. CDR1 SSHAT and CDR2 FNYEAQ come from the germline V gene (reference sequence). The CDR3 is 17 residues long. J lost 6 bases, V lost 5 bases, and 10 bases had no gene match. The CDR3: CASSHQVTSGGGNEQFF. In DNA form, the CDR3 reads TGTGCCAGCAGCCACCAAGTAACTAGCGGGGGGGGCAATGAGCAGTTCTTC.

Note on this clone: This specimen includes other DNA sequences encoding the same CDR3. This chain links TRBV5-5 with TRBJ2-2; D possibly corresponds to TRBD2 (6 bases). CDR1 is SGHKS and CDR2 is YYEKEE in the germline V gene (reference sequence). The CDR3 spans 14 residues. V lost 0 bases and J lost 6, with 9 bases in between. The DNA of the CDR3 is TGTGCCAGCAGCTTGGAATGGGGGGCCGGGGAGCTGTTTTTT. Translated: CASSLEWGAGELFF.

The chain couples TRBV5-1 to TRBJ1-2; no clear D gene. V was cut by 0 bases and J by 3 bases, with 6 bases left in between. Germline CDR1 SGHRS, CDR2 YFSETQ. The CDR3 is 13 amino acids. The CDR3 here is CASSLGADYGYTF. In DNA form, the CDR3 reads TGCGCCAGCAGCTTGGGAGCAGACTATGGCTACACCTTC.

CDR3 protein: CASSLRGGGGYTF. In nucleotides, the CDR3 is TGTGCCAGCAGCTTAAGGGGGGGTGGTGGCTACACCTTC. The V call is TRBV7-8, the J call TRBJ1-2; possible D gene TRBD1, 6 bases. The CDR3 has 13 residues. V dropped 2 bases and J dropped 7 bases, with 11 bases sitting between them. CDR1 and CDR2 (germline): SGHVS, FQNEAQ.

The V call is TRBV6-1, the J call TRBJ1-1, with D perhaps matching TRBD1 (5 bases). Germline CDR1 and CDR2: MNHNS and SASEGT. Trimming took off 8 bases at V and 0 bases at J, with 13 bases between the two ends. CDR3 length equals 14 residues. The CDR3 DNA follows: TGTGCCAGCTTGGGACCGACTATGAACACTGAAGCTTTCTTT. It is translated as CASLGPTMNTEAFF.

Written as DNA, the CDR3 is TGTGCCAGCTCACCAAGACAGGGGGCAAGTTCACCCCTCCACTTT. Its protein is CASSPRQGASSPLHF. The gene calls are TRBV18 and TRBJ1-6, with 10 bases lining up with TRBD1. CDR1 is KGHSH, CDR2 LQKENI, per germline. This CDR3 contains 15 residues. Losses at the gene ends were 2 bases for V and 9 bases for J; bases not matched to a gene: 4.

The genes are TRBV7-9 and TRBJ1-2; 8 bases are shared with TRBD1. The length of the CDR3 is 16 residues. Germline trimming cut 4 bases from V and 8 bases from J; bases unmatched to any gene: 15. Per the germline V gene, CDR1 is SEHNR and CDR2 is FQNEAQ (reference sequence). CDR3 amino acids: CASSSTGALALGGYTF. The CDR3 nucleotides read TGTGCCAGCAGCTCGACAGGGGCGCTAGCCCTGGGGGGCTACACCTTC.

In DNA, the CDR3 is TGTGCCACCCTCAATCCCGCGGGGGGGACCGGGGAGCTGTTTTTT. It specifies CATLNPAGGTGELFF. The J gene is TRBJ2-2, the V gene TRBV10-3, with 9 bases lining up with TRBD2. J gave up 5 bases and V 10 bases, and 11 bases lay outside the gene matches. The CDR3 spans 15 residues. CDR1 is ENHRY, CDR2 SYGVKD, per germline.

The J gene is TRBJ1-1, the V gene TRBV6-1, with D unresolved. CDR1 is MNHNS, CDR2 SASEGT, per germline. V lost 8 bases and J 0 bases, leaving 13 bases between the germline ends. The CDR3 is 14 residues long. The CDR3 region has the DNA TGTGCCAGCGAAGGGCGACTCATGAACACTGAAGCTTTCTTT. This gives the protein CASEGRLMNTEAFF.